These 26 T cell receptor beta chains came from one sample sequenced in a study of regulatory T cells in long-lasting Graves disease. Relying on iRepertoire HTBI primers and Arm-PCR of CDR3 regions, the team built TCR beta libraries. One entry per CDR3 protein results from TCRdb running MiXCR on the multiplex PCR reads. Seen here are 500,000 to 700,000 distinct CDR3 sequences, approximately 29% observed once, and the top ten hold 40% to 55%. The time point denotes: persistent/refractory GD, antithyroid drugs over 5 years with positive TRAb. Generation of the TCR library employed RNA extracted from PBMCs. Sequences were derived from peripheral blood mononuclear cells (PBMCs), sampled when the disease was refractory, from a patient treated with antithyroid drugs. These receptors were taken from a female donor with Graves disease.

This chain's CDR3 is CAGISGEQYF. CDR3 nucleotides: TGTGCCGGGATCTCGGGGGAGCAGTACTTC. V and J are TRBV6-1 and TRBJ2-7, with D tentatively TRBD2 (5 bases). The CDR3 spans 10 residues. Germline V lookup: CDR1 MNHNS, CDR2 SASEGT. V lost 11 bases and J 7 bases, leaving 12 bases between the germline ends.

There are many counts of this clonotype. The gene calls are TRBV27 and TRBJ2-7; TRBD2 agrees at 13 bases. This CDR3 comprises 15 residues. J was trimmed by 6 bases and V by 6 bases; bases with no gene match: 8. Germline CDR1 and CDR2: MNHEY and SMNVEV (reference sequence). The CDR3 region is CASSPGLAGVGEQYF. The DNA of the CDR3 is TGTGCCAGCAGCCCCGGACTAGCGGGAGTGGGCGAGCAGTACTTC.

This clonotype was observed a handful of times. In nucleotides, the CDR3 is TGTGCCAGCAGTTCCCAGGGATGGGAAGCTTTCTTT. It translates to CASSSQGWEAFF. The V gene is TRBV6-2 or TRBV6-3, the J gene TRBJ1-1; D is perhaps TRBD1 (5 bases). This CDR3 has 12 amino acids. Trimming removed 4 bases at V and 8 bases at J, with 11 bases between. The germline CDR1 and CDR2 sequences are MNHEY and SVGEGT.

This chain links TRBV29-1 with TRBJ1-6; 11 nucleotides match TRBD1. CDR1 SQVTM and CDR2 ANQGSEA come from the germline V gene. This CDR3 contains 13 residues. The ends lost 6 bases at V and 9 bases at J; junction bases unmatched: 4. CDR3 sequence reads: CSVGQGDGSPLHF. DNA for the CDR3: TGCAGCGTGGGACAGGGGGATGGTTCACCCCTCCACTTT.

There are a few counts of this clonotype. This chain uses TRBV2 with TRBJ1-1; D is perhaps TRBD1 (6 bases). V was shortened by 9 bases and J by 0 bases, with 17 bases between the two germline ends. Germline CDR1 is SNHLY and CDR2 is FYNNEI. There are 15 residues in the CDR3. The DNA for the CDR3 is TGTGCCAGGAAACAGGGAGCGGGGGTGAACACTGAAGCTTTCTTT. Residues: CARKQGAGVNTEAFF.

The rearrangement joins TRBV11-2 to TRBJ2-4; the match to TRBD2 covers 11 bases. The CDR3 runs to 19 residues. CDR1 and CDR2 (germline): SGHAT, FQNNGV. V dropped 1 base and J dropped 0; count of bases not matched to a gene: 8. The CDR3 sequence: CASSLGVAGGNLAKNIQYF. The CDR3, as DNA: TGTGCCAGCAGCTTAGGCGTAGCGGGAGGGAACCTAGCCAAAAACATTCAGTACTTC.

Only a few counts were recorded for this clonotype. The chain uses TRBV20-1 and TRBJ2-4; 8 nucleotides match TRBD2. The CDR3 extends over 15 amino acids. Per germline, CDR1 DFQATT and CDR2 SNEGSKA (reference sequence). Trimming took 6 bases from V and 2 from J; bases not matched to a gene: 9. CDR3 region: CSAVGLADPKNIQYF. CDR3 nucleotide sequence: TGCAGTGCCGTTGGACTAGCTGATCCCAAAAACATTCAGTACTTC.

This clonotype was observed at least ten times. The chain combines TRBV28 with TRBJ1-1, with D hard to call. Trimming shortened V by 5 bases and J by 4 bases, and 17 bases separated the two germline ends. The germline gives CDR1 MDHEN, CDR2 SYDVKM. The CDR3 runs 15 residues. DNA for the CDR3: TGTGCCAGCAGTCCCCTGGAGACACTTGGCACTGAAGCTTTCTTT. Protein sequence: CASSPLETLGTEAFF.

The CDR3 spells CASSFAGRLNTEAFF. The CDR3 region has the DNA TGTGCCAGCAGCTTCGCTGGCAGATTGAACACTGAAGCTTTCTTT. The chain recombines TRBV7-9 with TRBJ1-1; D not certain. Germline CDR1 and CDR2: SEHNR and FQNEAQ (reference sequence). Trimming pared 3 bases from V and 0 bases from J, leaving 11 bases between. There are 15 residues in the CDR3.

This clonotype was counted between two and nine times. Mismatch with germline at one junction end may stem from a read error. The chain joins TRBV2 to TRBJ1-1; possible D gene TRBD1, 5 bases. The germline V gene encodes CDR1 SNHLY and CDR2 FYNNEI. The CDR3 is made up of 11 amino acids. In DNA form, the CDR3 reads TGCCACGGGTGGGGGAGAACTGAAGCTTTCTTT. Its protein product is CHGWGRTEAFF.

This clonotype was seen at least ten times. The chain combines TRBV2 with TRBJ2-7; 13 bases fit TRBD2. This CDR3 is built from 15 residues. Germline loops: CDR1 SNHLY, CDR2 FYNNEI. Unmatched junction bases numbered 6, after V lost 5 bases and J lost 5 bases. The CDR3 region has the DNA TGTGCCAGCAGTATGTGGACTAGCGGGAGAGACGAGCAGTACTTC. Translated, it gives CASSMWTSGRDEQYF.

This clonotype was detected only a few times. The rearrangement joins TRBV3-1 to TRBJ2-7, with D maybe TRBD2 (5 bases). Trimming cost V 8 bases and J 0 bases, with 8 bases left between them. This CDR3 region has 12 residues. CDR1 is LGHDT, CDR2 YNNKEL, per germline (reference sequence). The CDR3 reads CASGLNSYEQYF. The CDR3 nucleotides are TGTGCCAGCGGACTTAACTCCTACGAGCAGTACTTC.

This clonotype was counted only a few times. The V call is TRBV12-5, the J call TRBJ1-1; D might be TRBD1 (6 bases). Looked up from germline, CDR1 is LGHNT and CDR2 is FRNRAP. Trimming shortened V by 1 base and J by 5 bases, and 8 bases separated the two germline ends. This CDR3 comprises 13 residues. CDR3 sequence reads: CASGLGGQTEAFF. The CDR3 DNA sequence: TGTGCTAGTGGTTTGGGAGGACAGACTGAAGCTTTCTTT. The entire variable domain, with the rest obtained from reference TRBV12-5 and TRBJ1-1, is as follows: DARVTQTPRHKVTEMGQEVTMRCQPILGHNTVFWYRQTMMQGLELLAYFRNRAPLDDSGMPKDRFSAEMPDATLATLKIQPSEPRDSAVYFCASGLGGQTEAFFGQGTRLTVV.

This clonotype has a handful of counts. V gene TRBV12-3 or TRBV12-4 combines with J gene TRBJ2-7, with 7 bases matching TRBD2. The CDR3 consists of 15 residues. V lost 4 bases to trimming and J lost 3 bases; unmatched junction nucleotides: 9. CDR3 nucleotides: TGTGCCAGCAGTTACTCGGGACTAAGAGGCTACGAGCAGTACTTC. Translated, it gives CASSYSGLRGYEQYF.

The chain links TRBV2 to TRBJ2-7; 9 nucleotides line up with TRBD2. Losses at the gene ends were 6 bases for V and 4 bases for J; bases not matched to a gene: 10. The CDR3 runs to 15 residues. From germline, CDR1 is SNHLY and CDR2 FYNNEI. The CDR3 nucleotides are TGTGCCAGCAGGCCTTCACTAGCGGGCCTGTACGAGCAGTACTTC. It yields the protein CASRPSLAGLYEQYF. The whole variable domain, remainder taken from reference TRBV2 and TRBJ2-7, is EPEVTQTPSHQVTQMGQEVILRCVPISNHLYFYWYRQILGQKVEFLVSFYNNEISEKSEIFDDQFSVERPDGSNFTLKIRSTKLEDSAMYFCASRPSLAGLYEQYFGPGTRLTVT.

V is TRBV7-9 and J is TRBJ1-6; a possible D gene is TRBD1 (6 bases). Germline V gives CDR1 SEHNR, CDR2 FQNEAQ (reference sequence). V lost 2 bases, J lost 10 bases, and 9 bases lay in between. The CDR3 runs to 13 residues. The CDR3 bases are TGTGCCAGCAGCTTACCGGGACACTCACCCCTCCACTTT. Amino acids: CASSLPGHSPLHF.

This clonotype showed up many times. The CDR3 protein is CASSLYTRNQPQHF. The CDR3 DNA reads TGTGCCAGCAGTCTTTACACGCGCAATCAGCCCCAGCATTTT. The J gene is TRBJ1-5, the V gene TRBV12-3 or TRBV12-4, with D unresolved. Trimming took 5 bases from V and 2 from J, leaving 10 bases between them. The CDR3 contains 14 residues.

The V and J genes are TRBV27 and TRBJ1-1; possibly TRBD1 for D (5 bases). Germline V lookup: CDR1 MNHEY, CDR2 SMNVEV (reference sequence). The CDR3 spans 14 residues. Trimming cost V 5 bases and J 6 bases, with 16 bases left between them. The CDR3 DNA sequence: TGTGCCAGCAGTCCCCTCCAGCGGGGCGCTGAAGCTTTCTTT. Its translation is CASSPLQRGAEAFF.

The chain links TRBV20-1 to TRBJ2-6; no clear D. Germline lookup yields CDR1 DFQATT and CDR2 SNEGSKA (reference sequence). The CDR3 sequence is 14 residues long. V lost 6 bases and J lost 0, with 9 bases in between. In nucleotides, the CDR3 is TGCAGTGCAAAACACTTCTCTGGGGCCAACGTCCTGACTTTC. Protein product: CSAKHFSGANVLTF.

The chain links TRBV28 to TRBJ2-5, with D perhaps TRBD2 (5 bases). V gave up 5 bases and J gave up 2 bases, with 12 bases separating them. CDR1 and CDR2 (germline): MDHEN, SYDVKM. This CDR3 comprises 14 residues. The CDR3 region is CASSGIGVQETQYF. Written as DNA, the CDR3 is TGTGCCAGCAGTGGAATCGGGGTGCAAGAGACCCAGTACTTC.

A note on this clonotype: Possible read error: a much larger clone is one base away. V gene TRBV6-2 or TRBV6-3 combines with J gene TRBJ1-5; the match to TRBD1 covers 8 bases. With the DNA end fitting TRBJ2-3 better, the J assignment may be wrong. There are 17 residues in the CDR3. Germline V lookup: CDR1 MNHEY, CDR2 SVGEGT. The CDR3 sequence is CASSEDRTGNSNQPQYF. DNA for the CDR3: TGTGCCAGCAGTGAAGATCGGACAGGGAATAGCAATCAGCCCCAGTATTTT.

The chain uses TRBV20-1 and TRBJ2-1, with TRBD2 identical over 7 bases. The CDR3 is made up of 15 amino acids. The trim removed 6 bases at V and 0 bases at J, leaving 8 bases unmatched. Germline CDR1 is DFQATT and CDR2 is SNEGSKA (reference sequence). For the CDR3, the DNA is TGCAGTGCGTCGCCTAGCGGAAGCTCCTACAATGAGCAGTTCTTC. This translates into CSASPSGSSYNEQFF.

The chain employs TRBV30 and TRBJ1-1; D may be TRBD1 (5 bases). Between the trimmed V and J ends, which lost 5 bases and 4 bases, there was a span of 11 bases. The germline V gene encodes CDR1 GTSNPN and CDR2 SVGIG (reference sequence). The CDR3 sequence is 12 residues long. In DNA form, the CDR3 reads TGTGCCTGGGGGCAGGGAAGCACTGAAGCTTTCTTT. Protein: CAWGQGSTEAFF.

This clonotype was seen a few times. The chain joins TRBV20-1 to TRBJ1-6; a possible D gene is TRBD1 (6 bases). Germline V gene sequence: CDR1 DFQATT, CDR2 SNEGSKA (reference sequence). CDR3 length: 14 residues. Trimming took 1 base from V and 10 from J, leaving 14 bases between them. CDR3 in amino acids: CSARVRGIESPLHF. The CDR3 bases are TGCAGTGCTAGAGTGAGGGGGATTGAATCACCCCTCCACTTT.

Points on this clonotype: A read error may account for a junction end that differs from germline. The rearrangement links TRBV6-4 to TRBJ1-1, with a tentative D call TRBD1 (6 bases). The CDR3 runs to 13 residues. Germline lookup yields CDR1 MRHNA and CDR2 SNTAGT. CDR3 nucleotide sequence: TGTGCCAGCAGTCCCGAACAATACAGGGTTGCTCTCTTT. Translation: CASSPEQYRVALF.

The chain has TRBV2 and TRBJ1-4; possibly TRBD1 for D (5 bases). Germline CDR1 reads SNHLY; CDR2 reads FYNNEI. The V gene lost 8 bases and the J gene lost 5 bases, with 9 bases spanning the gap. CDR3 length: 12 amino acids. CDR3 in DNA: TGTGCCAGCCGGGACGAAAATGAAAAACTGTTTTTT. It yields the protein CASRDENEKLFF.